This TCR beta chain was sequenced during a study of blood T cell repertoires in COVID-19. For the study at large: The United States, Italy and Spain supplied acute and convalescent COVID-19 samples. From T cells, B-cell-depleted T cells, or PBMCs came the material, which was cDNA or gDNA.

Authors' data handling: Reference gene primer amplification gave estimated nucleated cell counts. Profiled with immunoSEQ multiplex PCR; TCRdb holds only in-frame clones, not every one. V, J and clone size are taken as reported in that table, and D and trimming were inferred from the DNA itself. The table includes tens of thousands of clones, approximately 89% detected once. Trimming stripped 6 bases from V and 5 bases from J, with 16 bases between. Germline-derived CDR1 and CDR2 are SQVTM and ANQGSEA. The CDR3 contains 13 residues. Sequenced material: peripheral blood. This sequence originates from a man aged 55 to 69 with active COVID-19. This chain links TRBV29-1 with TRBJ2-5, with D uncertain. Here the CDR3 reads CSVIDSTRETQYF. CDR3 bases: TGCAGCGTGATAGACTCGACTCGCGAGACCCAGTACTTC.